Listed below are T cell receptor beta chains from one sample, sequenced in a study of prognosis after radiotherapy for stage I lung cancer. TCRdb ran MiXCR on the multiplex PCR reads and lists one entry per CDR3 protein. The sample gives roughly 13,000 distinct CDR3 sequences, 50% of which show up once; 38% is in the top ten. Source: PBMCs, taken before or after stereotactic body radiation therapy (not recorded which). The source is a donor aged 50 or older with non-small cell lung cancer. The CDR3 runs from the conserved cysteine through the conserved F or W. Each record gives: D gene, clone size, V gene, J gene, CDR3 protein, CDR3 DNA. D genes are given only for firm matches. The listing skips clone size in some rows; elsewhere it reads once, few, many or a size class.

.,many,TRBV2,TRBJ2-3,CASSEVGSGKPVRNTQYF,TGTGCCAGCAGTGAAGTTGGGTCCGGGAAACCGGTTAGAAATACGCAGTATTTT
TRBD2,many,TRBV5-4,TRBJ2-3,CASSSRTSGGTDTQYF,TGTGCCAGCAGCTCCCGGACTAGCGGTGGCACAGATACGCAGTATTTT
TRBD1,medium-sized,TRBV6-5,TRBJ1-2,CASSWGQPNYGYTF,TGTGCCAGCAGTTGGGGACAGCCTAACTATGGCTACACCTTC
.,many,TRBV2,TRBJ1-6,CASKAAVGSPLHF,TGTGCCAGCAAGGCAGCGGTTGGTTCACCCCTCCACTTT
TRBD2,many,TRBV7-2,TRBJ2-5,CASSPVGLAGEETQYF,TGTGCCAGCAGCCCAGTCGGACTAGCGGGAGAAGAGACCCAGTACTTC
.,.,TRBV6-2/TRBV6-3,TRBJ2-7,CASKEGHEQYF,TGTGCCAGCAAGGAGGGTCACGAGCAGTACTTC
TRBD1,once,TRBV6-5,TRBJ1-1,CTSSYSPTGNTEAFF,TGTACCAGCAGTTACTCACCGACAGGGAATACTGAAGCTTTCTTT
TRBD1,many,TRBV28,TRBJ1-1,CASSHTGGMNTEAFF,TGTGCCAGCAGCCATACAGGGGGCATGAACACTGAAGCTTTCTTT
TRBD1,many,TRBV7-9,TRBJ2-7,CASSSGQLSYEQYF,TGTGCCAGCAGCTCGGGACAGCTCTCCTACGAGCAGTACTTC
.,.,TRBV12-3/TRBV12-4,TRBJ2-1,CAAKAPGYNEQFF,TGTGCCGCGAAGGCCCCTGGGTACAATGAGCAGTTCTTC
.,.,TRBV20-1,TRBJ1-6,CSSSGTTWGHSPLHF,TGCAGTTCTAGTGGAACGACATGGGGCCATTCACCCCTCCACTTT
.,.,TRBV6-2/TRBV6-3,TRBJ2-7,CASSYSSPQGIFYEQYF,TGTGCCAGCAGTTACTCGTCTCCTCAGGGGATTTTCTACGAGCAGTACTTC
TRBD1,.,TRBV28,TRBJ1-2,CASSTSGQGHYGYTF,TGTGCCAGCAGTACATCTGGACAGGGACACTATGGCTACACTTTC
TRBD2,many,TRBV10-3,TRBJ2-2,CATKRGITGELFF,TGTGCCACCAAGCGGGGGATCACCGGGGAGCTGTTTTTT
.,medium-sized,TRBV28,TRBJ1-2,CASSFLGQDYGYTF,TGTGCCAGCAGTTTTCTTGGGCAAGACTATGGCTACACCTTC
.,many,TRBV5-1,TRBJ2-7,CASRSTDREVTGAGEQYF,TGCGCCAGCAGGTCAACGGACAGGGAGGTGACGGGAGCGGGAGAGCAGTACTTC
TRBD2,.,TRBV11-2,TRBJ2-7,CASSLGGTSAYEQYF,TGTGCCAGCAGCTTGGGGGGGACTAGCGCATACGAGCAGTACTTC
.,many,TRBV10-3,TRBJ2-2,CAISEWEAGELFF,TGTGCCATCAGTGAGTGGGAGGCCGGGGAGCTGTTTTTT
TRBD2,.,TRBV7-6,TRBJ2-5,CASSLGLAEETQYF,TGTGCCAGCAGCTTAGGGCTAGCGGAAGAGACCCAGTACTTC
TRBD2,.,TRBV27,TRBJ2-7,CASHAGGSSYEQYF,TGTGCCAGTCACGCGGGGGGGAGCTCCTACGAGCAGTACTTC
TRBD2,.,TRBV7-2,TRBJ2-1,CASSYGTSGRRVGNEQFF,TGTGCCAGCAGCTACGGGACTAGCGGGAGACGGGTGGGCAATGAGCAGTTCTTC
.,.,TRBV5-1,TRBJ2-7,CASSLEWSSYEQYF,TGCGCCAGCAGCTTGGAGTGGAGCTCCTACGAGCAGTACTTC
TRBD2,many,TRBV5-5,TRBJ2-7,CASSLTGGGTKYEQYF,TGTGCCAGCAGCTTGACCGGCGGGGGGACCAAATACGAGCAGTACTTC
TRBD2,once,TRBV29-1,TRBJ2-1,CSVDRAGGFYNEQFF,TGCAGCGTTGATAGGGCGGGAGGATTCTACAATGAGCAGTTCTTC
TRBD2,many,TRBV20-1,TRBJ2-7,CSGGTGGTYEQYF,TGCAGCGGCGGGACGGGAGGAACCTACGAGCAGTACTTC
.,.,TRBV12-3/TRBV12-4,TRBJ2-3,CASTRGGTDTQYF,TGTGCCAGCACGCGTGGGGGCACAGATACGCAGTATTTT
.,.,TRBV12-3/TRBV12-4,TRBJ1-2,CASSLRQVSVYTF,TGTGCCAGCAGTCTCCGACAGGTCTCTGTCTACACCTTC
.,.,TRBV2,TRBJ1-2,CASSVEGSGYTF,TGTGCCAGCAGTGTTGAAGGGTCTGGCTACACCTTC
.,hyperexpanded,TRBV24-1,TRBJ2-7,CATSDLRGVKSYEQYF,TGTGCCACCAGTGATTTGAGAGGGGTAAAATCCTACGAGCAGTACTTC
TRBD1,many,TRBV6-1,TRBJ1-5,CASSVGTGVGNQPQHF,TGTGCCAGCAGTGTCGGGACAGGGGTAGGCAATCAGCCCCAGCATTTT
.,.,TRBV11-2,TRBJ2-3,CASSLKTDTQYF,TGTGCCAGCAGCTTAAAAACAGATACGCAGTATTTT
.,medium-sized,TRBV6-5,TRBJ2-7,CASSWTPYEQYF,TGTGCCAGCAGTTGGACACCCTACGAGCAGTACTTC
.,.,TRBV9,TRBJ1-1,CASSVEGGTEAFF,TGTGCCAGCAGCGTAGAGGGGGGCACTGAAGCTTTCTTT
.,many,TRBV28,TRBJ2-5,CASSPTFGTPGGETQYF,TGTGCCAGCAGCCCCACATTTGGGACACCAGGCGGAGAGACCCAGTACTTC
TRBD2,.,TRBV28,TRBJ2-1,CASITHSGSYNEQFF,TGTGCCAGCATAACACATAGCGGGTCGTACAATGAGCAGTTCTTC
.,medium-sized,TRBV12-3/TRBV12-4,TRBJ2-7,CASSFSGEQYF,TGTGCCAGCAGTTTCTCGGGAGAGCAGTACTTC
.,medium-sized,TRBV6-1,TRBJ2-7,CASSGQNYEQYF,TGTGCCAGCTCTGGACAGAACTACGAGCAGTACTTC
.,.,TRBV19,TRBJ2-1,CATRQPSWAYNEQFF,TGTGCCACCAGACAACCTTCTTGGGCCTACAATGAGCAGTTCTTC
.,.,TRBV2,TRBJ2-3,CASSGGGFDGAQYF,TGTGCCAGCAGTGGTGGAGGGTTTGATGGTGCGCAGTATTTT
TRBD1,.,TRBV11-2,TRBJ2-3,CASSLDPRTGLGTDTQYF,TGTGCCAGCAGCTTAGATCCCCGGACAGGTCTTGGCACAGATACGCAGTATTTT
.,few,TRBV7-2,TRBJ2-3,CASSFTDTQYF,TGTGCCAGCAGCTTTACCGATACGCAGTATTTT
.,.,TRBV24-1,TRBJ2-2,CATNGEAGELFF,TGTGCCACCAATGGGGAAGCCGGGGAGCTGTTTTTT
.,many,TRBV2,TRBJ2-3,CASSERPATDTQYF,TGTGCCAGCAGTGAAAGGCCAGCTACAGATACGCAGTATTTT
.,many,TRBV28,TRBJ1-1,CASSLIGREVNTEAFF,TGTGCCAGCAGTTTAATTGGTAGGGAGGTGAACACTGAAGCTTTCTTT
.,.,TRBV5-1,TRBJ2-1,CASSPSSASGEQFF,TGCGCCAGCAGCCCATCTAGCGCCTCCGGCGAGCAGTTCTTC
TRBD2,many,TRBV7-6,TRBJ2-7,CASRDGSGGPYEQYF,TGTGCCAGCAGGGACGGGTCGGGGGGGCCCTACGAGCAGTACTTC
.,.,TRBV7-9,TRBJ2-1,CASSSGTPGSYNEQFF,TGTGCCAGTAGCTCCGGGACCCCAGGCTCCTACAATGAGCAGTTCTTC
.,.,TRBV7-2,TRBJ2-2,CASSLRQNTNTGELFF,TGTGCCAGCAGCTTACGACAGAATACGAACACCGGGGAGCTGTTTTTT
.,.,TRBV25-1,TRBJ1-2,CASSRAVVYGHTF,TGTGCCAGCAGTAGAGCGGTCGTTTACGGCCACACCTTC
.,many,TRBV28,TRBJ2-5,CASSFRRGFGETQYF,TGTGCCAGCAGTTTCCGGAGGGGGTTTGGGGAGACCCAGTACTTC